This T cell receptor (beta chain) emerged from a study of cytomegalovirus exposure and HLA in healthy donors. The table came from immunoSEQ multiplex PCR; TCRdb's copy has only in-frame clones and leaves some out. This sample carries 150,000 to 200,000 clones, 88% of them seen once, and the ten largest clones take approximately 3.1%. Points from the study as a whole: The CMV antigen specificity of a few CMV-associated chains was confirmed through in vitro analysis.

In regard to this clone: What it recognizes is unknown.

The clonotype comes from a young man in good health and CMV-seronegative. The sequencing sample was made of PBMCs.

CDR3 region: CARTRDRGNEQFF. CDR3 DNA sequence: TGTGCCAGGACCCGGGACAGGGGGAATGAGCAGTTCTTC. This chain links TRBV27 with TRBJ2-1; TRBD1 aligns across 11 bases. The CDR3 length is 13 residues. After removal of 9 bases from V and 7 bases from J, the junction contained 5 bases not matched to a gene. Germline values: CDR1 MNHEY, CDR2 SMNVEV (reference sequence).